These T cell receptor beta chains were read from a single sample in a study of T cells expressing NK-cell markers. TCRdb reanalyzed the 5' RACE reads, giving one entry per CDR3 protein sequence and no DNA. The sample includes over 350,000 distinct CDR3 sequences. The sample consisted of blood T cells: a sorted CD56 or NKG2C T cell subset, CD4+ or CD8+ T cells, or bulk PBMC T cells (not recorded which). Receptor source: a woman aged 45-65 years in good health. CDR3s include the opening cysteine and the closing phenylalanine or tryptophan.

v_gene: TRBV12-3/TRBV12-4
j_gene: TRBJ2-1
CDR3aa: CASSLGAWLFF

v_gene: TRBV27
j_gene: TRBJ1-1
CDR3aa: CASSSTPGDTEAFF

v_gene: TRBV20-1
j_gene: TRBJ2-1
CDR3aa: CSAESGSSYNEQFF

v_gene: TRBV25-1
j_gene: TRBJ2-7
CDR3aa: CASSRGQTGYEQYF

v_gene: TRBV9
j_gene: TRBJ2-7
CDR3aa: CASSGGGSGYEQYF

v_gene: TRBV15
j_gene: TRBJ2-7
CDR3aa: CATSRDQGPYEQYF

v_gene: TRBV20-1
j_gene: TRBJ2-7
CDR3aa: CSAGLSSGSYEQYF

v_gene: TRBV27
j_gene: TRBJ1-5
CDR3aa: CASRPTTTDNSNQPQHF

v_gene: TRBV14
j_gene: TRBJ2-3
CDR3aa: CASSRTGQGVFADTQYF

v_gene: TRBV23-1
j_gene: TRBJ1-5
CDR3aa: CASSQSGHQPQHF

v_gene: TRBV12-5
j_gene: TRBJ2-1
CDR3aa: CASGPPGRAGEQFF

v_gene: TRBV5-1
j_gene: TRBJ1-2
CDR3aa: CASSLGGTGRTGYTF

v_gene: TRBV30
j_gene: TRBJ2-5
CDR3aa: CAWSVGRLAGGLGRETQYF

v_gene: TRBV29-1
j_gene: TRBJ2-5
CDR3aa: CSVERSDERIVQETQYF

v_gene: TRBV15
j_gene: TRBJ1-1
CDR3aa: CATSRIDLNTEAFF

v_gene: TRBV7-9
j_gene: TRBJ1-1
CDR3aa: CASSSTGFTEAFF

v_gene: TRBV7-9
j_gene: TRBJ2-5
CDR3aa: CATLLAGGPAETQYF

v_gene: TRBV5-1
j_gene: TRBJ2-5
CDR3aa: CASSPTASGKQETQYF

v_gene: TRBV21-1
j_gene: TRBJ2-7
CDR3aa: CASSSGYRSFTYEQYF

v_gene: TRBV11-2
j_gene: TRBJ2-2
CDR3aa: CASSRGLAGPQKELFF

v_gene: TRBV7-2
j_gene: TRBJ2-1
CDR3aa: CASSIQGDNEQFF

v_gene: TRBV5-1
j_gene: TRBJ2-3
CDR3aa: CASSPDLGDTQYF

v_gene: TRBV3-1
j_gene: TRBJ2-1
CDR3aa: CASSQDGRGWYYNEQFF